The entry below describes one T cell receptor (beta chain). Its antigen is currently unknown. Germline V gene lookup returns CDR1 SGHKS and CDR2 YYEKEE (reference sequence). The CDR3 is 16 amino acids. The entry originates in a study of blood T cells in healthy people across ages. Extractions gave at least 5.5 micrograms of total RNA per sample. Then a second PCR, running about 7 to 11 cycles, was carried out with a sample-barcoded 5' primer and a J-beta primer mix. TCRdb re-called the 5' RACE reads with MiXCR, one entry per CDR3 protein. The repertoire has about 570,000 distinct CDR3 sequences, approximately 25% of them found once; the top ten carry about 18%. General observations from the study: Donors of long life had a larger count of naive CD4+ cells and greater diversity than aged donors.

Sample: blood. This sequence was found in an older woman in good health. The gene calls are TRBV5-5 and TRBJ2-5; TRBD2 matches at 10 bases. The J call may be faulty, since TRBJ2-1 better matches the DNA end. DNA for the CDR3: TGTGCCAGCAGCTTGGCAGCGGGGGGGCTCTACAATGAGCAGTTCTTC. As protein: CASSLAAGGLYNEQFF.